The clone carrying this TCR beta chain came up a few times. What it recognizes is unknown. The sample belongs to a study of blood T cells in healthy people across ages. Using a J-beta primer mix together with a sample-barcoded 5' primer, a second PCR was run for about 7 to 12 cycles. TCRdb used MiXCR to reprocess the 5' RACE reads, holding one entry per CDR3 protein. Of under 2 million distinct CDR3 sequences in the sample, roughly 30% were seen once. Trimming took 5 bases from V and 8 from J; bases not matched to a gene: 8. The CDR3 totals 14 residues. Germline values: CDR1 SEHNR, CDR2 FQNEAQ (reference sequence). No fewer than 5.5 micrograms of total RNA were isolated from every sample. General study results and limits: Long-lived donors had more naive CD4+ cells and higher diversity than aged donors. Age advanced and TCR beta diversity per million T cells fell, roughly linearly.

Input material: blood. The rearrangement joins TRBV7-9 to TRBJ2-1; 8 nucleotides line up with TRBD1. The sequence came from a woman aged 25 to 39 in good health. The CDR3 sequence: CASSPWTGNDEQFF. CDR3 DNA sequence: TGTGCCAGCAGCCCTTGGACAGGGAACGATGAGCAGTTCTTC.